Below are 15 T cell receptor beta chains sequenced from a single sample in a study of T cell repertoires in cytomegalovirus infection (dated by TCRdb to between 2018 and 2021). Instrument used: Illumina HiSeq 1500. The public reads were run again by TCRdb, first through fastp at Q25 and then through MiXCR, and only productive beta chains were kept. Rows are combined by CDR3 protein, so each entry shows the most common genes and DNA. A total of 45,000 to 55,000 distinct CDR3 sequences appear in this sample, roughly 19% of them only once. The ten largest clones take up roughly 50% of the sample. Their cognate antigens are unknown. The meaning of the sample's treatment or condition label: in vitro stimulation with specific CMV peptide epitopes to enrich CMV-specific T cells. The sample here was CD8+ T cells from cultured PBMCs, taken from culture after CMV antigen stimulation. These receptors were obtained from a human donor in good health (CMV status not recorded). Some clones in this sample may be carry-over from other donors' samples.

The J gene is TRBJ2-1, the V gene TRBV12-3 or TRBV12-4; no definite D call. The CDR3 extends over 17 amino acids. Between the trimmed V and J ends, which lost 0 bases and 0 bases, there was a span of 12 bases. CDR3 loop: CASSLAGSMYSYNEQFF. CDR3 DNA sequence: TGTGCCAGCAGTTTAGCGGGCAGTATGTACTCCTACAATGAGCAGTTCTTC.

The gene calls are TRBV9 and TRBJ2-1; D uncertain. The CDR3 is 13 amino acids. CDR1 is SGDLS, CDR2 YYNGEE, per germline. V dropped 4 bases and J dropped 3 bases, with 8 bases sitting between them. In DNA form, the CDR3 reads TGTGCCAGCAGCCCCGTGGGCTACAATGAGCAGTTCTTC. This encodes CASSPVGYNEQFF. Filled out from reference TRBV9 and TRBJ2-1, the complete variable domain reads DSGVTQTPKHLITATGQRVTLRCSPRSGDLSVYWYQQSLDQGLQFLIQYYNGEERAKGNILERFSAQQFPDLHSELNLSSLELGDSALYFCASSPVGYNEQFFGPGTRLTVL.

On this clonotype itself: The junction shows a germline mismatch at one end, possibly a read error. The chain has TRBV9 and TRBJ2-3, with D possibly TRBD2 on 5 matching bases. Germline lookup yields CDR1 SGDLS and CDR2 YYNGEE. CDR3 length: 11 amino acids. The CDR3 nucleotides are TGTTCCAGCAGCGGTGGTCATACGCAGTATTTT. Residues: CSSSGGHTQYF. Full variable domain (rest looked up from reference TRBV9 and TRBJ2-3): DSGVTQTPKHLITATGQRVTLRCSPRSGDLSVYWYQQSLDQGLQFLIQYYNGEERAKGNILERFSAQQFPDLHSELNLSSLELGDSALYFCSSSGGHTQYFGPGTRLTVL.

This rearrangement joins TRBV12-3 or TRBV12-4 to TRBJ2-3; perhaps TRBD1 as D (5 bases). This CDR3 has 13 residues. V lost 3 bases and J 6 bases, leaving 10 bases between the germline ends. The CDR3 sequence: CASSFQGIDTQYF. The CDR3 DNA sequence: TGTGCCAGCAGTTTTCAGGGAATCGATACGCAGTATTTT.

This clonotype was counted many times. The V call is TRBV2, the J call TRBJ1-2, with 7 positions matching TRBD1. The CDR3 has 17 amino acids. Germline V gene lookup returns CDR1 SNHLY and CDR2 FYNNEI. Germline trimming cut 6 bases from V and 3 bases from J; bases unmatched to any gene: 16. CDR3 amino acids: CASSAGTVNYEDYGYTF. The DNA for the CDR3 is TGTGCCAGCAGCGCCGGGACAGTCAACTATGAGGACTATGGCTACACCTTC.

The chain combines TRBV13 with TRBJ1-6; D not resolved. Germline V CDR1 and CDR2: PRHDT, FYEKMQ (reference sequence). The CDR3 covers 15 residues. With 3 bases removed from V and 5 bases from J, the gap between germline ends came to 11 bases. In nucleotides, the CDR3 is TGTGCCAGCAGCTTGTTCGGCAGGAATAATTCACCCCTCCACTTT. It is translated as CASSLFGRNNSPLHF.

This clonotype came up a few times. This rearrangement joins TRBV20-1 to TRBJ1-2; possibly TRBD1 for D (5 bases). CDR1 is DFQATT, CDR2 SNEGSKA, per germline (reference sequence). There are 14 residues in the CDR3. The V and J ends lost 0 bases and 3 bases respectively, with 11 bases between them. The CDR3 region is CSARDRQGYYGYTF. CDR3 in DNA: TGCAGTGCTAGAGATCGGCAGGGCTACTATGGCTACACCTTC.

This clonotype was detected ten times or more. V is TRBV4-1 and J is TRBJ2-1; TRBD2 matches at 12 bases. The germline CDR1 and CDR2 sequences are MGHRA and YSYEKL. The CDR3 is 18 amino acids. V trimming: 3 bases; J trimming: 0 bases; junction bases outside the gene matches: 6. CDR3 coding DNA: TGCGCCAGCAGCCAGATGAGGACTAGCGGGGACTCCTACAATGAGCAGTTCTTC. Protein: CASSQMRTSGDSYNEQFF.

Notes on this clonotype: This may be a read error, as it is one base from a much larger clone. As the CDR3 is not closed by the conserved phenylalanine or tryptophan, this likely results from a read error. Here the CDR3 reads CASRASYEQYL. The CDR3, as DNA: TGTGCCAGCAGAGCCTCCTACGAGCAGTACCTC. The rearrangement joins TRBV7-2 to TRBJ2-7; D remains unclear. The V gene lost 6 bases and the J gene lost 0 bases, with 3 bases spanning the gap. Germline CDR1 reads SGHTA; CDR2 reads FQGNSA. The length of the CDR3 is 11 residues.

CDR3 sequence: CASSLNQGARGSPLHF. The CDR3 nucleotides are TGTGCCAGCAGTTTGAACCAGGGGGCGCGAGGTTCACCCCTCCACTTT. V gene TRBV12-3 or TRBV12-4 combines with J gene TRBJ1-6; 8 bases are a match to TRBD1. This CDR3 has 16 amino acids. V gave up 3 bases and J gave up 9 bases; unmatched junction bases: 10.

The chain employs TRBV6-6 and TRBJ2-2; 7 bases agree with TRBD1. Germline assignment: CDR1 MNHNY and CDR2 SVGAGI (reference sequence). This CDR3 is 14 amino acids long. The ends lost 7 bases at V and 4 bases at J; junction bases unmatched: 6. CDR3 in amino acids: CASTRSGGTGELFF. In DNA, the CDR3 is TGTGCCAGCACCCGGTCAGGGGGCACCGGGGAGCTGTTTTTT.

This clonotype was counted a few times. This rearrangement joins TRBV5-4 to TRBJ1-1; D may be TRBD1 (6 bases). This CDR3 is 14 amino acids long. Germline V gene sequence: CDR1 SGHNT, CDR2 YYREEE (reference sequence). The V end was cut by 6 bases, the J end by 1 base, with 13 bases between. The DNA for the CDR3 is TGTGCCAGCATCGAACGAGGGGGGAACACTGAAGCTTTCTTT. It codes for CASIERGGNTEAFF.

This clonotype occurred many times. This chain joins TRBV7-8 and TRBJ1-5; possible D gene TRBD1, 5 bases. V gave up 5 bases and J gave up 5 bases, with 19 bases separating them. From germline, CDR1 is SGHVS and CDR2 FQNEAQ. CDR3 length equals 16 residues. CDR3 DNA sequence: TGTGCCAGCAGCCCTGGAGTGGGGGGAGGCGATCAGCCCCAGCATTTT. Translating it yields CASSPGVGGGDQPQHF.

This clonotype was counted many times. The chain uses TRBV19 and TRBJ1-1; tentative D call: TRBD1 (5 bases). This CDR3 region has 16 residues. Germline CDR1 is LNHDA and CDR2 is SQIVND (reference sequence). V was trimmed by 1 base and J by 4 bases, leaving 16 bases between them. Here the CDR3 reads CASSIGGGEGRTEAFF. CDR3 DNA sequence: TGTGCCAGTAGTATAGGTGGAGGGGAAGGACGCACTGAAGCTTTCTTT.

As for this clonotype: A much larger clone sits a single nucleotide away, making a read error possible. The chain combines TRBV7-3 with TRBJ2-7; D gene ambiguous. The CDR3 spans 13 residues. The germline V gene encodes CDR1 SGHTA and CDR2 FQGTGA. V gave up 5 bases and J gave up 3 bases, with 11 bases separating them. This CDR3 is CASSPQLVYEQYF. CDR3 coding DNA: TGTGCCAGCAGCCCCCAGTTAGTCTACGAGCAGTACTTC.